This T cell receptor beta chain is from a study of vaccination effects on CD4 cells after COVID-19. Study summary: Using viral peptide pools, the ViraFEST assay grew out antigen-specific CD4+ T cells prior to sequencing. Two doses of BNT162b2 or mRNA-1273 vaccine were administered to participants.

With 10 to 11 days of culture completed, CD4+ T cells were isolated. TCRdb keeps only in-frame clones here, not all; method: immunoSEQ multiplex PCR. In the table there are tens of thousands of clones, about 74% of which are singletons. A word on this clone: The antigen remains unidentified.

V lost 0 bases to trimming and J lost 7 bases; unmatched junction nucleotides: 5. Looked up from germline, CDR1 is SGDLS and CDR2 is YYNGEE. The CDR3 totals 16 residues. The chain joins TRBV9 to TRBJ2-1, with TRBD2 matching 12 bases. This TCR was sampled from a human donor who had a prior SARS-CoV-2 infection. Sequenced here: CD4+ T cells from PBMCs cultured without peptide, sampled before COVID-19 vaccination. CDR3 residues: CASSVVLAGGRNEQFF. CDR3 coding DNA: TGTGCCAGCAGCGTAGTTCTAGCGGGGGGGCGGAATGAGCAGTTCTTC.